These 8 T cell receptor beta chains originate from one sample sequenced in a study of shared clonotypes between healthy human individuals (dated by TCRdb to the early 2020s). Library prep was done by the immunoSEQ multiplex PCR assay. In TCRdb, the immuneACCESS table is reduced to in-frame sequences with V and J assigned. These tables do not hold every clone; where another copy was compared, an unresolved V gene accounts for under half, and the others remain unexplained. The sample table lists about 2.4 million clones, approximately 93% of them with a count of one. 0.36% of the sample belongs to the ten largest clones. The sample comprised naive CD4+ T cells from PBMCs. In the paper's terms, the cell subset or site label means: CD45RA+ positively selected. The receptors come from a man younger than 35 in good health. Some clones in this sample may be carry-over from other donors' samples.

As concerns this clone: Other nucleotide sequences from this sample produce the same CDR3. The V call is TRBV6-5, the J call TRBJ2-3, with D unclear. The V gene's germline CDR1 is MNHEY and CDR2 SVGAGI. Trimming stripped 0 bases from V and 1 base from J, with 8 bases between. The CDR3 is 15 amino acids. CDR3: CASSYSGSRTDTQYF. In nucleotides, the CDR3 is TGTGCCAGCAGTTACTCCGGATCCCGCACAGATACGCAGTATTTT.

V and J are TRBV21-1 and TRBJ2-5. TRBV21-1 is noted as a pseudogene. The CDR3 loop spans 15 amino acids. In DNA, the CDR3 is TGTGCCAGCACTCCCTGTCGGCGTCCCGGAGAGACCCAGTACTTC. It codes for CASTPCRRPGETQYF.

This clone was observed a single time. The J gene is TRBJ2-1, the V gene TRBV11-2; 9 bases are a match to TRBD2. V trimming: 1 base; J trimming: 9 bases; junction bases outside the gene matches: 13. The CDR3 length is 17 residues. Per the germline V gene, CDR1 is SGHAT and CDR2 is FQNNGV. CDR3 amino acids: CASSLVLAGVRTPEQFF. The CDR3 nucleotides are TGTGCCAGCAGCTTAGTATTAGCGGGAGTGCGTACGCCTGAGCAGTTCTTC.

J is TRBJ1-2 and V is TRBV6-5; TRBD1 is a possible D gene (5 bases). Trimming pared 6 bases from V and 6 bases from J, leaving 20 bases between. Per the germline V gene, CDR1 is MNHEY and CDR2 is SVGAGI. CDR3 length: 15 amino acids. The CDR3 sequence is CASRALPRQGHGYTF. CDR3 sequence (DNA): TGTGCCAGCAGGGCACTCCCCCGTCAGGGCCATGGCTACACCTTC.

This rearrangement joins TRBV30 to TRBJ2-7; D is possibly TRBD1 or TRBD2 (7 bases each). With 0 bases removed from V and 2 bases from J, the gap between germline ends came to 14 bases. The CDR3 is 15 residues long. Germline assignment: CDR1 GTSNPN and CDR2 SVGIG (reference sequence). Here the CDR3 DNA reads TGTGCCTGGAGTGTAACCCAGGGGGGGCCCTACGAGCAGTACTTC. It translates to CAWSVTQGGPYEQYF.

The V and J genes are TRBV7-9 and TRBJ2-2, with D maybe TRBD1 (5 bases). Deletions cut 5 bases from V and 4 bases from J, with 8 bases between. CDR3 size: 13 residues. Germline V gene data show CDR1 as SEHNR and CDR2 as FQNEAQ (reference sequence). CDR3 sequence: CASSEQVTGELFF. The CDR3 nucleotides are TGTGCCAGCAGCGAACAGGTCACCGGGGAGCTGTTTTTT. Together with reference TRBV7-9 and TRBJ2-2, the CDR3 gives the full variable domain: DTGVSQNPRHKITKRGQNVTFRCDPISEHNRLYWYRQTLGQGPEFLTYFQNEAQLEKSRLLSDRFSAERPKGSFSTLEIQRTEQGDSAMYLCASSEQVTGELFFGEGSRLTVL.

The chain links TRBV28 to TRBJ2-3; TRBD1 matches at 8 bases. This CDR3 has 14 amino acids. Germline CDR1 is MDHEN and CDR2 is SYDVKM. J lost 8 bases, V lost 4 bases, and 8 bases had no gene match. CDR3 sequence reads: CASSSGQGPSTQYF. In nucleotides, the CDR3 is TGTGCCAGCAGTTCCGGACAGGGCCCGAGTACGCAGTATTTT.

This clone has a single count. The gene calls are TRBV7-2 and TRBJ2-2, with D possibly TRBD2 on 5 matching bases. Trimming stripped 2 bases from V and 0 bases from J, with 19 bases between. The CDR3 extends over 19 amino acids. Germline V gene lookup returns CDR1 SGHTA and CDR2 FQGNSA. CDR3 DNA sequence: TGTGCCAGCAGCTTATCCCTTTACAGAGCGCGGGCGAACACCGGGGAGCTGTTTTTT. It encodes CASSLSLYRARANTGELFF.